What follows are 20 T cell receptor beta chains derived from one specimen sequenced in a study of molecular identifiers for immune sequencing clone quantification. TCRdb re-called the PCR reads through MiXCR, storing one row per CDR3 protein. The sample lists around 300,000 distinct CDR3 sequences; roughly 24% were seen once. Sequencing was carried out using naive CD8+ T cells from blood, with Jurkat cell RNA spiked in. Stated subset: FACS-sorted CD8+CD4-CCR7+CD45RA+ naive T cells. These receptor sequences come from a human donor in good health. Some libraries in this study had Jurkat cell RNA spiked in.

This clonotype was counted only a few times. The chain links TRBV3-1 to TRBJ2-3, with TRBD2 identical over 7 bases. Germline V gene lookup returns CDR1 LGHDT and CDR2 YNNKEL (reference sequence). Trimming removed 2 bases from V and 0 bases from J; junction bases left unmatched: 8. The CDR3 has 17 amino acids. CDR3 sequence reads: CASSQRVGGISTDTQYF. For the CDR3, the DNA is TGTGCCAGCAGCCAAAGAGTCGGGGGGATAAGCACAGATACGCAGTATTTT.

This clonotype came up many times. This chain joins TRBV15 and TRBJ1-1; D is possibly TRBD1 (5 bases). Per the germline V gene, CDR1 is LNHNV and CDR2 is YYDKDF (reference sequence). Trimming took off 0 bases at V and 8 bases at J, with 10 bases between the two ends. This CDR3 has 13 residues. Here the CDR3 DNA reads TGTGCCACCAGCAGAGATAAGGGGTCAGAAGCTTTCTTT. Translating gives CATSRDKGSEAFF.

V usage is TRBV12-3 or TRBV12-4 and J usage is TRBJ1-2, with 12 bases that match TRBD1. V was pared by 6 bases and J by 7 bases, with 9 bases of the junction left unmatched. CDR3 length: 15 amino acids. The chain's CDR3 is CASSRDRGRFPGYTF. CDR3 DNA: TGTGCCAGCAGCCGGGACAGGGGGCGGTTTCCTGGCTACACCTTC.

This clonotype was observed a few times. This rearrangement joins TRBV2 to TRBJ2-3; D possibly corresponds to TRBD1 (5 bases). This CDR3 comprises 15 residues. The germline V gene has CDR1 SNHLY and CDR2 FYNNEI. The V end lost 7 bases, the J end lost 8 bases, and 22 bases lay between the germline ends. The CDR3 sequence is CASIYSGTGVRTQYF. The CDR3 DNA is TGTGCCAGCATTTACTCAGGAACAGGAGTCCGTACGCAGTATTTT.

This rearrangement joins TRBV25-1 to TRBJ2-7, with 7 bases aligning to TRBD1. V shed 2 bases, J shed 6 bases, and the junction held 10 bases outside the gene matches. The CDR3 runs 15 residues. The V gene's germline CDR1 is MGHDK and CDR2 SYGVNS. This chain's CDR3 is CASSETGQLFSEQYF. The DNA for the CDR3 is TGTGCCAGCAGTGAAACGGGACAGCTGTTTTCCGAGCAGTACTTC.

The genes are TRBV3-1 and TRBJ2-1, with 8 bases matching TRBD1. V dropped 5 bases and J dropped 6; count of bases not matched to a gene: 9. The CDR3 contains 15 residues. Germline CDR1 reads LGHDT; CDR2 reads YNNKEL (reference sequence). The CDR3 sequence: CASSKLGQGINEQFF. CDR3 in DNA: TGTGCCAGCAGCAAACTCGGACAGGGTATCAATGAGCAGTTCTTC.

There are many counts of this clonotype. The chain couples TRBV29-1 to TRBJ1-1; the D is unclear. The CDR3 loop spans 13 amino acids. The germline gives CDR1 SQVTM, CDR2 ANQGSEA. Between the trimmed V and J ends, which lost 1 base and 2 bases, there was a span of 8 bases. The DNA for the CDR3 is TGCAGCGTTGAAGTGGGAGGAAACACTGAAGCTTTCTTT. It translates to CSVEVGGNTEAFF. Complete variable domain (other parts from reference TRBV29-1 and TRBJ1-1): SAVISQKPSRDICQRGTSLTIQCQVDSQVTMMFWYRQQPGQSLTLIATANQGSEATYESGFVIDKFPISRPNLTFSTLTVSNMSPEDSSIYLCSVEVGGNTEAFFGQGTRLTVV.

This clonotype was seen many times. J is TRBJ2-3 and V is TRBV12-3 or TRBV12-4; D possibly corresponds to TRBD2 (5 bases). The CDR3 has 14 residues. With 1 base removed from V and 4 bases from J, the gap between germline ends came to 9 bases. This CDR3 reads CASSLGTASDTQYF. Here the CDR3 DNA reads TGTGCCAGCAGTTTAGGGACTGCGTCAGATACGCAGTATTTT.

There are many counts of this clonotype. The J gene is TRBJ2-7, the V gene TRBV9; 7 bases agree with TRBD2. After removal of 3 bases from V and 4 bases from J, the junction contained 7 bases not matched to a gene. The CDR3 contains 14 residues. Germline assignment: CDR1 SGDLS and CDR2 YYNGEE. CDR3 sequence reads: CASSAGGFAYEQYF. Written as DNA, the CDR3 is TGTGCCAGCAGCGCGGGGGGTTTTGCTTACGAGCAGTACTTC.

This clonotype was counted a single time. CDR3 protein: CASSQIYNYEQYF. CDR3 sequence (DNA): TGTGCCAGCAGCCAAATCTACAACTACGAGCAGTACTTC. This rearrangement joins TRBV14 to TRBJ2-7; D uncertain. V was trimmed by 2 bases and J by 3 bases, leaving 8 bases between them. This CDR3 is built from 13 residues. The V gene's germline CDR1 is SGHDN and CDR2 FVKESK.

With respect to this clonotype: This could be a read error, since a much larger clone is one nucleotide away. The chain joins TRBV7-9 to TRBJ2-7; D may be TRBD1 or TRBD2 (5 bases each). CDR1 and CDR2 (germline): SEHNR, FQNEAQ (reference sequence). The CDR3 is 12 residues long. The CDR3 DNA follows: TGTGCCAGCAGCTCGACTTCCAGGGAGCAGTCCTTC. It specifies CASSSTSREQSF.

The chain joins TRBV19 to TRBJ2-2; D remains ambiguous. The CDR3 spans 12 residues. The V end lost 8 bases, the J end lost 6 bases, and 10 bases lay between the germline ends. Germline lookup yields CDR1 LNHDA and CDR2 SQIVND (reference sequence). The CDR3 region has the DNA TGTGCCAGTGAGCTGATTCCCGGGGAGCTGTTTTTT. It codes for CASELIPGELFF.

On this clonotype: A read error may be the cause here, since a much bigger clone is one base away. V gene TRBV4-3 combines with J gene TRBJ2-5; maybe TRBD1 (6 bases). The length of the CDR3 is 12 residues. Germline V gene lookup returns CDR1 LGHNA and CDR2 YSLEER. CDR3 residues: CASSQDQGTLYF. Written as DNA, the CDR3 is TGCGCCAGCAGCCAAGATCAGGGGACCCTGTACTTC.

As to this clonotype: A much larger clone is a single base away; this may be a read error. The chain has TRBV30 and TRBJ2-7; D unresolved. Germline CDR1 is GTSNPN and CDR2 is SVGIG (reference sequence). The CDR3 is 11 residues long. The CDR3 DNA reads TGTGCCTGGAGTGTACAATACGAGCAGAACTTC. Its protein product is CAWSVQYEQNF. Supplemented by reference TRBV30 and TRBJ2-7, the full variable domain reads SQTIHQWPATLVQPVGSPLSLECTVEGTSNPNLYWYRQAAGRGLQLLFYSVGIGQISSEVPQNLSASRPQDRQFILSSKKLLLSDSGFYLCAWSVQYEQNFGPGTRLTVT.

This chain uses TRBV20-1 with TRBJ2-7; 8 nucleotides align to TRBD2. The junction had 8 bases not matched to a gene; V was cut back by 6 bases and J by 4 bases. Germline V lookup: CDR1 DFQATT, CDR2 SNEGSKA (reference sequence). CDR3 length equals 13 residues. The CDR3 bases are TGCAGTGCCCCGACTAGCGAGACATACGAGCAGTACTTC. It encodes CSAPTSETYEQYF.

The chain joins TRBV7-6 to TRBJ1-4; no clear D gene. The germline V gene encodes CDR1 SGHVS and CDR2 FNYEAQ. This CDR3 region has 17 residues. V was clipped by 1 base and J by 3 bases, with 15 bases between them. CDR3 coding DNA: TGTGCCAGCAGCTTAGACCGAGGCCATCGGGCTAATGAAAAACTGTTTTTT. It translates to CASSLDRGHRANEKLFF.

This clonotype was found a few times. The chain combines TRBV27 with TRBJ2-7; D remains unclear. This CDR3 is 12 amino acids long. Germline lookup yields CDR1 MNHEY and CDR2 SMNVEV (reference sequence). Trimming took 5 bases from V and 6 from J, leaving 11 bases between them. As DNA, the CDR3 is TGTGCCAGCAGTCTGTCATCTGGCGAGCAGTACTTC. Protein sequence: CASSLSSGEQYF.

The chain recombines TRBV30 with TRBJ1-6; possible D gene TRBD1, 5 bases. The CDR3 runs to 14 residues. Looked up from germline, CDR1 is GTSNPN and CDR2 is SVGIG (reference sequence). V was clipped by 4 bases and J by 8 bases, with 15 bases between them. DNA for the CDR3: TGTGCCTGGACCCCAAACAGGTCGGATTCACCCCTCCACTTT. Translated, it gives CAWTPNRSDSPLHF.

This clonotype was detected only once. The chain combines TRBV9 with TRBJ2-3, with 8 bases matching TRBD2. Trimming at V came to 3 bases and at J to 2 bases, leaving 8 bases not matched to a gene. Germline V gives CDR1 SGDLS, CDR2 YYNGEE. The CDR3 spans 16 residues. This chain's CDR3 is CASSEGVAGTTDTQYF. Here the CDR3 DNA reads TGTGCCAGCAGCGAGGGGGTAGCGGGGACCACAGATACGCAGTATTTT.

This rearrangement joins TRBV6-5 to TRBJ1-2, with D hard to call. Trimming shortened V by 7 bases and J by 3 bases, and 18 bases separated the two germline ends. This CDR3 spans 15 amino acids. The germline V gene encodes CDR1 MNHEY and CDR2 SVGAGI. CDR3 DNA sequence: TGTGCCAGCACCCCCGGGGAGTACCCTTACTATGGCTACACCTTC. This gives the protein CASTPGEYPYYGYTF.